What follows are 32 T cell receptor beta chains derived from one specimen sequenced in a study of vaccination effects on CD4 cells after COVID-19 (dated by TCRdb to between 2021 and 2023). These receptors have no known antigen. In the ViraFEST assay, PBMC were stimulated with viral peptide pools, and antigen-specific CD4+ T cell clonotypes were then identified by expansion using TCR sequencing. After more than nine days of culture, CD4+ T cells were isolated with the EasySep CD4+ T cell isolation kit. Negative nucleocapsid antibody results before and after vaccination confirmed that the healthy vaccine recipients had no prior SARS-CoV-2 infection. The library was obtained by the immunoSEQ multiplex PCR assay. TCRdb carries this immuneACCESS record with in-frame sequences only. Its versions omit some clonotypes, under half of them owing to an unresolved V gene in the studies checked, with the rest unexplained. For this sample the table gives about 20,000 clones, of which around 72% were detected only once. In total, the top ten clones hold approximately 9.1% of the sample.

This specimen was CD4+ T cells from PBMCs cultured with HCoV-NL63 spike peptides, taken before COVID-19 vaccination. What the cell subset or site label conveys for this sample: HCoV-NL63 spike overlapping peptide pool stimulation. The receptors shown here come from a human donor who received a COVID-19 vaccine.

CDR3 coding DNA: TGTGCCAGCAGTCAACAGGGGGCTGTGAGTGAGCAGTTCTTC. Amino acids: CASSQQGAVSEQFF. J is TRBJ2-1 and V is TRBV6-5; 9 nucleotides line up with TRBD1. The germline gives CDR1 MNHEY, CDR2 SVGAGI. This CDR3 is built from 14 residues. V lost 5 bases to trimming and J lost 9 bases; unmatched junction nucleotides: 8.

CDR3 residues: CASSRAGSENTEAFF. For the CDR3, the DNA is TGTGCCAGTAGTAGGGCAGGGTCGGAGAACACTGAAGCTTTCTTT. The chain couples TRBV19 to TRBJ1-1, with D maybe TRBD1 (5 bases). The CDR3 totals 15 residues. Germline lookup yields CDR1 LNHDA and CDR2 SQIVND (reference sequence). Deletions cut 4 bases from V and 1 base from J, with 13 bases between.

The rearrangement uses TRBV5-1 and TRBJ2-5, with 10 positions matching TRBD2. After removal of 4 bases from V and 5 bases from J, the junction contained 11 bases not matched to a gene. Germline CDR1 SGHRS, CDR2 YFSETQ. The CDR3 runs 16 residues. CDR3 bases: TGCGCCAGCAGCCGGGAAACTAGCGGGGTAGGGGAGACCCAGTACTTC. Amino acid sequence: CASSRETSGVGETQYF.

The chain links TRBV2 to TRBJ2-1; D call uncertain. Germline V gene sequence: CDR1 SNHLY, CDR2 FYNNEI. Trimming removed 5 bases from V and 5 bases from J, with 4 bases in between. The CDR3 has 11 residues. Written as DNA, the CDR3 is TGTGCCAGCAGTTATAACAATGAGCAGTTCTTC. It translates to CASSYNNEQFF.

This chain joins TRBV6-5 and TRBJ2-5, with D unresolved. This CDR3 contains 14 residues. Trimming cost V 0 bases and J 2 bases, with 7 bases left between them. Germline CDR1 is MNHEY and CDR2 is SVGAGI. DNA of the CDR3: TGTGCCAGCAGTTACTCGACGGAACAAGAGACCCAGTACTTC. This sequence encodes CASSYSTEQETQYF.

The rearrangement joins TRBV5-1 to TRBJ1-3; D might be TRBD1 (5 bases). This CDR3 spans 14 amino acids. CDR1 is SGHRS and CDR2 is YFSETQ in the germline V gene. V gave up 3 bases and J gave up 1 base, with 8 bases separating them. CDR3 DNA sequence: TGCGCCAGCAGCTCCGGGACTTCTGGAAACACCATATATTTT. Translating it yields CASSSGTSGNTIYF.

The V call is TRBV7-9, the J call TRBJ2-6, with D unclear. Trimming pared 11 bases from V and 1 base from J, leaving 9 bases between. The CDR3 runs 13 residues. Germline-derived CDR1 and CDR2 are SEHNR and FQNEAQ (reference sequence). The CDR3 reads CAGLVSGANVLTF. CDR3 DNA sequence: TGTGCCGGCCTTGTTTCTGGGGCCAACGTCCTGACTTTC. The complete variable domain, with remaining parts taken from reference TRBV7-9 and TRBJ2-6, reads DTGVSQNPRHKITKRGQNVTFRCDPISEHNRLYWYRQTLGQGPEFLTYFQNEAQLEKSRLLSDRFSAERPKGSFSTLEIQRTEQGDSAMYLCAGLVSGANVLTFGAGSRLTVL.

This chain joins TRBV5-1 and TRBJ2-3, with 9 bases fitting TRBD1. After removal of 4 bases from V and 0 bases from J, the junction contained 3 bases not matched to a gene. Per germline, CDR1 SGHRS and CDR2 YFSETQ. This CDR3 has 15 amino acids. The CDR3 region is CASSAGQGSTDTQYF. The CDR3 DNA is TGCGCCAGCAGCGCGGGACAGGGAAGCACAGATACGCAGTATTTT. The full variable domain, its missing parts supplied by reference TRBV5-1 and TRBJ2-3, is KAGVTQTPRYLIKTRGQQVTLSCSPISGHRSVSWYQQTPGQGLQFLFEYFSETQRNKGNFPGRFSGRQFSNSRSEMNVSTLELGDSALYLCASSAGQGSTDTQYFGPGTRLTVL.

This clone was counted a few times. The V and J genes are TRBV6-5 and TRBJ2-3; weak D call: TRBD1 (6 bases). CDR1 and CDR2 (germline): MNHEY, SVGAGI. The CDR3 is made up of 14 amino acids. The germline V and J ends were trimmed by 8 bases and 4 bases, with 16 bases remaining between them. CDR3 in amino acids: CASLPGGGPDTQYF. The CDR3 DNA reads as TGTGCCAGCCTACCTGGGGGCGGCCCAGATACGCAGTATTTT.

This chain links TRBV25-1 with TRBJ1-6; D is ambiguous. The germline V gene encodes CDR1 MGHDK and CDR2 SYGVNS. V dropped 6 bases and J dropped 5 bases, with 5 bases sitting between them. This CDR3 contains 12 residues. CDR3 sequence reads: CASRSDNSPLHF. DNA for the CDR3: TGTGCCAGCAGAAGTGATAATTCACCCCTCCACTTT.

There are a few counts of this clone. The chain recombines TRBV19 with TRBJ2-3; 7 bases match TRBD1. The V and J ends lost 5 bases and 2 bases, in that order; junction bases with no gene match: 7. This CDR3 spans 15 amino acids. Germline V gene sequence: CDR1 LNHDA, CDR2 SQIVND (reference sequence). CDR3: CASSVRQGPTDTQYF. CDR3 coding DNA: TGTGCCAGTAGTGTTCGACAGGGCCCCACAGATACGCAGTATTTT.

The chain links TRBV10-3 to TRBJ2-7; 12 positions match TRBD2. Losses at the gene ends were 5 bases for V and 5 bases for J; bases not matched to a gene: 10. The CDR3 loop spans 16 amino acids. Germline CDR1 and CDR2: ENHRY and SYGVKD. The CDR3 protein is CAISRLAGVQPHEQYF. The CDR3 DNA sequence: TGTGCCATCAGTAGACTAGCGGGAGTTCAACCCCACGAGCAGTACTTC.

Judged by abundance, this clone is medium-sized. CDR3 DNA sequence: TGTGCCAGCAGTGATTTCGGTATATTCGGCGAAAAACTGTTTTTT. Its protein is CASSDFGIFGEKLFF. The rearrangement links TRBV2 to TRBJ1-4, with unresolved D. Germline V gene lookup returns CDR1 SNHLY and CDR2 FYNNEI. This CDR3 spans 15 amino acids. The V end lost 3 bases, the J end lost 8 bases, and 16 bases lay between the germline ends. The whole variable domain, remainder taken from reference TRBV2 and TRBJ1-4, is EPEVTQTPSHQVTQMGQEVILRCVPISNHLYFYWYRQILGQKVEFLVSFYNNEISEKSEIFDDQFSVERPDGSNFTLKIRSTKLEDSAMYFCASSDFGIFGEKLFFGSGTQLSVL.

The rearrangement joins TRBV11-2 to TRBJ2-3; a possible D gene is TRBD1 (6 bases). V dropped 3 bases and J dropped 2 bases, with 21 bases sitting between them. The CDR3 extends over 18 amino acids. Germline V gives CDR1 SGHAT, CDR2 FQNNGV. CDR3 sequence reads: CASSFRKGRPGDTDTQYF. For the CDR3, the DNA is TGTGCCAGCAGCTTCAGAAAGGGTAGGCCAGGGGACACAGATACGCAGTATTTT.

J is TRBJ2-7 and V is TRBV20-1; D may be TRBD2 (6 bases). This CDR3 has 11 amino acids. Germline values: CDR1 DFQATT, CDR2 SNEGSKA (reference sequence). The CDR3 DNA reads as TGCAGCGCCTCGCGGGACTACGAGCAGTACTTC. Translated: CSASRDYEQYF.

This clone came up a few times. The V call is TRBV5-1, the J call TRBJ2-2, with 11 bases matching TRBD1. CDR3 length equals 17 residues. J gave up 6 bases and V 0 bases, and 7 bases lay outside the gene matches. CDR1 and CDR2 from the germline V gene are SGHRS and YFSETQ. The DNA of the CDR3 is TGCGCCAGCAGCTTGGCCGGACAGGGGGCAGGTTCCGGGGAGCTGTTTTTT. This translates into CASSLAGQGAGSGELFF.

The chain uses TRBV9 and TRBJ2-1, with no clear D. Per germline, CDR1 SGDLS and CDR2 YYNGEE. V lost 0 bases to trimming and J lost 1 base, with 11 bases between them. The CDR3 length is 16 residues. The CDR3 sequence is CASSVAGAPSYNEQFF. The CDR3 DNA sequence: TGTGCCAGCAGCGTAGCTGGAGCCCCTTCCTACAATGAGCAGTTCTTC. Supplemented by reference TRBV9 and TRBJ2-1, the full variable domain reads DSGVTQTPKHLITATGQRVTLRCSPRSGDLSVYWYQQSLDQGLQFLIQYYNGEERAKGNILERFSAQQFPDLHSELNLSSLELGDSALYFCASSVAGAPSYNEQFFGPGTRLTVL.

The CDR3 DNA sequence: TGTGCCAGCAGTTACTCGTTGCAGGGGGGGAATGAGCAGTTCTTC. Protein sequence: CASSYSLQGGNEQFF. The chain carries TRBV6-5 and TRBJ2-1; D may correspond to TRBD1 or TRBD2 (7 bases each). Germline values: CDR1 MNHEY, CDR2 SVGAGI. Deletions cut 0 bases from V and 7 bases from J, with 13 bases between. The CDR3 has 15 amino acids.

CDR3 amino acids: CASSQDIGPLGTEAFF. The CDR3 DNA reads as TGTGCCAGCAGCCAAGATATAGGACCTCTGGGGACTGAAGCTTTCTTT. V is TRBV3-1 (or the pseudogene TRBV3-2) and J is TRBJ1-1, with D uncertain. Germline CDR1 is LGHDT and CDR2 is YNNKEL (reference sequence). V lost 0 bases and J 5 bases, leaving 16 bases between the germline ends. The CDR3 has 16 amino acids.

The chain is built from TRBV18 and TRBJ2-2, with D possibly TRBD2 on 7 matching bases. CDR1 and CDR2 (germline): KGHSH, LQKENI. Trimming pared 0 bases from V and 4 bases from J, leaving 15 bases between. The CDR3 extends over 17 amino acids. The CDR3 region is CASSPPIGGRFTGELFF. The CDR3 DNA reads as TGTGCCAGCTCACCACCCATCGGGGGGCGGTTCACCGGGGAGCTGTTTTTT. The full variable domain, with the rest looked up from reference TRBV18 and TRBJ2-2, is NAGVMQNPRHLVRRRGQEARLRCSPMKGHSHVYWYRQLPEEGLKFMVYLQKENIIDESGMPKERFSAEFPKEGPSILRIQQVVRGDSAAYFCASSPPIGGRFTGELFFGEGSRLTVL.

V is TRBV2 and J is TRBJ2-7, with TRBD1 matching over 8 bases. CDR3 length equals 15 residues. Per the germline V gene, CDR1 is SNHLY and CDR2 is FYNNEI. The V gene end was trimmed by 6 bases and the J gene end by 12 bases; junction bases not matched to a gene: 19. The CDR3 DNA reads TGTGCCAGCAGAACGGTCCCCCGGACAGGGATGAAATCGTACTTC. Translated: CASRTVPRTGMKSYF.

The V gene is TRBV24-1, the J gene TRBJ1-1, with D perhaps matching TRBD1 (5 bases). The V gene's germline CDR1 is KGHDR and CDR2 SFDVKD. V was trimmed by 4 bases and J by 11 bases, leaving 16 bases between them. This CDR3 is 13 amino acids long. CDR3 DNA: TGTGCCACCAGTGAGTCCCGGGACCACCGGGCTTTCTTT. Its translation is CATSESRDHRAFF.

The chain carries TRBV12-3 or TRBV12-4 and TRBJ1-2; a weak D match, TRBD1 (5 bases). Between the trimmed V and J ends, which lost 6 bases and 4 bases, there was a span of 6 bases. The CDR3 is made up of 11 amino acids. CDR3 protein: CASRQGYGYTF. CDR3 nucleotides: TGTGCCAGCAGGCAGGGCTATGGCTACACCTTC.

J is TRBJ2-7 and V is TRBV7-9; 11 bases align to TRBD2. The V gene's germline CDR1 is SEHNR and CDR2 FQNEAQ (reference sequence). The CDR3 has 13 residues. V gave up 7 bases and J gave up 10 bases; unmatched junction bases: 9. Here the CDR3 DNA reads TGTGCCAGCACCTATGGGACTAGCGGTTATCAGTACTTC. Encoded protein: CASTYGTSGYQYF.

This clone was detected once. This chain's CDR3 is CASSFTGVSTEAFF. CDR3 DNA: TGTGCCAGCAGCTTCACAGGGGTGAGCACTGAAGCTTTCTTT. The V and J genes are TRBV5-4 and TRBJ1-1; TRBD1 matches at 7 bases. V lost 2 bases and J lost 4; bases outside the gene matches: 5. CDR3 length: 14 amino acids. Germline loops: CDR1 SGHNT, CDR2 YYREEE (reference sequence).

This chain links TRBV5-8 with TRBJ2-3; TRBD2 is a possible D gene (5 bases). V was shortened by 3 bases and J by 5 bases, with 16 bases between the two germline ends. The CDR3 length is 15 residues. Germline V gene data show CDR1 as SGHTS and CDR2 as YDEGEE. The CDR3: CASSSSLGQLDTQYF. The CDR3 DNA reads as TGTGCCAGCAGCTCTAGCTTAGGGCAGTTAGATACGCAGTATTTT.

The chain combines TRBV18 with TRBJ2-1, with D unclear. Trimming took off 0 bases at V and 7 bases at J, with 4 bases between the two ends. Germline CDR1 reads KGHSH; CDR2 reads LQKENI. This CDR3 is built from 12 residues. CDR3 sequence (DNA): TGTGCCAGCTCACCACCGGGGAATGAGCAGTTCTTC. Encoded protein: CASSPPGNEQFF.

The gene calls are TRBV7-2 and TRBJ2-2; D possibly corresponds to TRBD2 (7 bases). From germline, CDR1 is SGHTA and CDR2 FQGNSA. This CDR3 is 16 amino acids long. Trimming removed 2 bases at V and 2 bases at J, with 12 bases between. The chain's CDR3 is CASSLWGGANTGELFF. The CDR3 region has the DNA TGTGCCAGCAGCTTATGGGGGGGGGCTAACACCGGGGAGCTGTTTTTT.

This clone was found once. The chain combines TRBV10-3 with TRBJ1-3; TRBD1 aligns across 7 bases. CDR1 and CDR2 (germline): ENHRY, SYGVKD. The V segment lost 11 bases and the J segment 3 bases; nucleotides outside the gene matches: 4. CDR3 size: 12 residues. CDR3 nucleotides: TGTGCCTCCTGGACAGGTGGAAACACCATATATTTT. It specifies CASWTGGNTIYF.

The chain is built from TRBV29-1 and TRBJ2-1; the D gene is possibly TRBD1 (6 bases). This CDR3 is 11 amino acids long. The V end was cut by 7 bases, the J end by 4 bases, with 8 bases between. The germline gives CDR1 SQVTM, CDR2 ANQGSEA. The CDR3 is CSGDRYNEQFF. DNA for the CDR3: TGCAGCGGAGACAGGTACAATGAGCAGTTCTTC.

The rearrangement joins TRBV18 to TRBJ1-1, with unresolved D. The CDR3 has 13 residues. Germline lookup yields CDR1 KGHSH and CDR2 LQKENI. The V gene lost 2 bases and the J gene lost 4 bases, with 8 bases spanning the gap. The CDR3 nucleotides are TGTGCCAGCTCACCAGTCCACGCCACTGAAGCTTTCTTT. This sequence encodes CASSPVHATEAFF.

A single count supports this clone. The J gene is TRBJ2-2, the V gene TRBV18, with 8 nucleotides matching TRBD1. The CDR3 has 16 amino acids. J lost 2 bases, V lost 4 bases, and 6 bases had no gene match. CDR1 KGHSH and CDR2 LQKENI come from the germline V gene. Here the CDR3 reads CASSLGTGINTGELFF. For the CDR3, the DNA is TGTGCCAGCTCACTAGGGACAGGAATAAACACCGGGGAGCTGTTTTTT.